Given below is one TCR beta chain in context. Its antigen remains undetermined. Base qualities are not provided; no much larger clone lies one nucleotide away. This sample is drawn from a study of PD-L1 blockade in urothelial cancer (dated by TCRdb to the late 2010s). About the investigation overall: Every patient began therapy in about 2014 and was given atezolizumab 1,200 mg intravenously every 3 weeks. Somatic, immune and clinical correlates of response to PD-L1 blockade with atezolizumab in urothelial cancer were the focus of an exploratory multi-omic analysis. Pretreatment blood TCR-seq was available for about 30 patients, at least one posttreatment blood collection was obtained for about 25 patients, and tumor TCR-seq was available for about 25 patients. In the same patients who had TCR sequencing, pretreatment tumors also underwent whole exome sequencing and RNA sequencing. Durable clinical benefit was achieved by nine patients and was not achieved by 20 patients. Twenty-five of 29 patients were males with bladder-origin urothelial cancer, and about 65% of the roughly 29 reported a prior smoking history. An ECOG performance status of 0 or 1 was recorded for the patients, and 0 to 3 prior chemotherapy regimens had been received by the patients. Blood samples were analyzed 3 weeks after the start of treatment (second dose) and 6 weeks after the start of treatment. Blood samples yielded a median of approximately 150,000 T cells and tens of thousands of unique TCRs, with median clonality approximately 0.08. TCR sequencing covered pretreatment tumor samples and matched, serially collected peripheral blood taken before and after atezolizumab treatment. Durable clinical benefit was defined as a progression-free survival longer than 6 months, and TCR features were additionally tested against progression-free survival and overall survival. Results the study describes overall, beyond this receptor: Among patients with durable benefit, tumor-associated TCR clones showed greater expansion in peripheral blood 3 weeks after treatment started (n of about 20, p = 0.022). Because of the small sample size (n of about 29) and the many exploratory analyses performed, the results are intended to be regarded as hypothesis-generating. A pretreatment peripheral blood TCR clonality below the median was linked to improved progression-free and overall survival.

A total of around 30 patients with locally advanced or metastatic urothelial carcinoma, treated at Memorial Sloan Kettering on a trial protocol, made up the cohort. Peripheral blood mononuclear cells were collected from each patient pretreatment and during treatment, giving between 1 and 8 total time points per patient. The Qiagen DNeasy Blood extraction kit was used to purify genomic DNA from total PBMCs and from tumor samples. Collected pretreatment and during treatment, PBMCs were isolated and stored as previously described. Synthetic TCR analog templates were spiked into each PCR to estimate absolute template abundance from read counts. The immunoSEQ assay was used to amplify TCRbeta CDR3 regions from genomic DNA with bias-controlled V and J gene primers. Sequencing of rearranged TCRbeta segments was done at approximately 20X coverage. The authors' analysis ran thus. Clustering was used to correct sequencing errors, and CDR3s were annotated against IMGT to assign V, D and J genes. Only productive TCRbeta rearrangements were used in downstream analyses, excluding out-of-frame or stop-codon sequences. Clonality was calculated as one minus the Shannon entropy normalized by the log of the number of unique productive sequences. Clones differing between time points or between blood and tumor were identified using Fisher's exact test with Benjamini-Hochberg correction, with an adjusted p below 0.01 applied as the threshold. Sourced from immuneACCESS, this table was stored by TCRdb with only in-frame sequences that have V and J called. A share of the clones is absent; for the studies checked, an unresolved V gene accounts for under half, and the remainder has no known explanation. V, J and clone size are those of that table, while D and trimming were read from the DNA. The sample contains 35,000 to 45,000 clones, around nine tenths of them found a single time. The ten most abundant clones make up 8.3% of the sample.

V trim: 5 bases; J trim: 0 bases; unmatched bases: 4. In the germline V gene (reference sequence), CDR1 corresponds to SEHNR and CDR2 to FQNEAQ. Inclusive of the bounding cysteine and phenylalanine, the CDR3 is 15 residues long. The only DNA kept is the CDR3, 45 bases in frame from the first base. This clonotype was sampled from an older man with urothelial cancer. The sequencing used PBMCs, collected around atezolizumab (anti-PD-L1) treatment. This sequence uses TRBV7-9 and TRBJ2-7; a stretch of 10 junction bases matches TRBD2. In nucleotide form, the sequence is TGTGCCAGCAGCCCAGGACTAGCGGCCTCCTACGAGCAGTACTTC. Its protein product is CASSPGLAASYEQYF.